This is a list of T cell receptor beta chains from one sample in a study of blood T cell repertoires in COVID-19. The repertoire was sequenced with immunoSEQ multiplex PCR; TCRdb's copy has only in-frame clones and lacks some. This table holds about 87,000 clones, 85% to 90% found once. Sequences were obtained from peripheral blood. The receptors derive from a man in his forties with acute or convalescent COVID-19. Each CDR3 is given with its conserved first and last residue. The order of the fields is J gene, D gene, clone size, V gene, CDR3 protein, CDR3 DNA. The D gene is left open where the match is weak. Size tells how often a clone was seen (once, few, many) or the class of an expanded clone, and some rows leave it out.

>TRBJ2-2|TRBD1|.|TRBV10-1
CASKQGAENTGELFF
TGCGCCAGCAAACAGGGGGCTGAGAACACCGGGGAGCTGTTTTTT
>TRBJ2-6|.|.|TRBV15
CATSRRSSGANVLTF
TGTGCCACCAGCAGACGGTCCTCTGGGGCCAACGTCCTGACTTTC
>TRBJ2-1|.|.|TRBV19
CASSEGSYNEQFF
TGTGCCAGTTCAGAGGGCTCCTACAATGAGCAGTTCTTC
>TRBJ1-6|TRBD1|.|TRBV30
CAWSSQGGYNSPLHF
TGTGCCTGGAGCAGCCAGGGGGGCTATAATTCACCCCTCCACTTT
>TRBJ2-3|.|.|TRBV29-1
CSVRTVGTDTQYF
TGCAGCGTTAGGACTGTGGGCACAGATACGCAGTATTTT
>TRBJ1-5|.|once|TRBV24-1
CATSDGQPNQPQHF
TGTGCCACCAGTGATGGACAGCCCAATCAGCCCCAGCATTTT
>TRBJ2-5|.|.|TRBV5-8
CASSLGGARETQYF
TGTGCCAGCAGCTTGGGTGGAGCCCGTGAGACCCAGTACTTC
>TRBJ2-3|TRBD1|.|TRBV27
CASSIPRDRGTDTQYF
TGTGCCAGCAGTATACCCCGGGACAGGGGAACAGATACGCAGTATTTT
>TRBJ2-7|.|.|TRBV25-1
CASSDNEQYF
TGTGCCAGCAGTGATAACGAGCAGTACTTC
>TRBJ2-1|TRBD2|.|TRBV5-1
CASSVARLAGDNEQFF
TGCGCCAGCAGCGTGGCAAGACTAGCGGGAGACAATGAGCAGTTCTTC
>TRBJ2-1|.|.|TRBV7-6
CASSLAGASYNEQFF
TGTGCCAGCAGCTTAGCGGGCGCCTCCTACAATGAGCAGTTCTTC
>TRBJ2-3|.|.|TRBV4-1
CASSLGETPTDTQYF
TGCGCCAGCAGCCTCGGGGAGACCCCCACAGATACGCAGTATTTT
>TRBJ1-6|TRBD1|.|TRBV30
CAWSVKQGNSPLHF
TGTGCCTGGAGTGTTAAACAGGGGAATTCACCCCTCCACTTT
>TRBJ2-3|TRBD1|once|TRBV5-4
CASSSRQGVTDTQYF
TGTGCCAGCAGTTCAAGACAGGGTGTCACAGATACGCAGTATTTT
>TRBJ1-1|TRBD1|.|TRBV2
CASTTGVTAFF
TGTGCCAGCACGACAGGGGTTACTGCTTTCTTT
>TRBJ2-2|.|.|TRBV6-4
CASSESYTGELFF
TGTGCCAGCAGTGAATCGTATACCGGGGAGCTGTTTTTT
>TRBJ2-5|TRBD2|.|TRBV3-1/TRBV3-2
CASSPLAGVETQYF
TGTGCCAGCAGCCCCCTAGCGGGGGTAGAGACCCAGTACTTC
>TRBJ2-3|.|.|TRBV9
CASSARQSTDTQYF
TGTGCCAGCAGCGCGAGACAGAGCACCGATACGCAGTATTTT
>TRBJ1-5|TRBD1|.|TRBV6-6
CASSTTSQGADQPQHF
TGTGCCAGCAGTACCACGTCGCAGGGGGCAGATCAGCCCCAGCATTTT
>TRBJ2-3|TRBD1|few|TRBV2
CASNGGQGSTDTQYF
TGTGCCAGCAACGGGGGACAGGGGTCCACAGATACGCAGTATTTT
>TRBJ2-3|TRBD2|.|TRBV13
CASSQVPLAARFSSTDTQYF
TGTGCCAGCAGTCAAGTCCCACTAGCGGCCAGATTCTCTTCCACAGATACGCAGTATTTT
>TRBJ2-3|TRBD1|few|TRBV24-1
CATSDPTPGQGTDTQYF
TGTGCCACCAGTGATCCAACTCCGGGACAGGGTACAGATACGCAGTATTTT
>TRBJ2-5|TRBD2|.|TRBV24-1
CATSDLSGGQETQYF
TGTGCCACCAGTGATTTGTCGGGGGGGCAAGAGACCCAGTACTTC
>TRBJ1-1|TRBD1|.|TRBV7-8
CASSYGQGEYTEAFF
TGTGCCAGCAGCTACGGACAGGGGGAGTACACTGAAGCTTTCTTT
>TRBJ1-5|.|once|TRBV6-5
CASSSQTSRGGPQHF
TGTGCCAGCAGTAGCCAGACAAGTCGGGGTGGGCCCCAGCATTTT
>TRBJ1-1|TRBD1|.|TRBV19
CASSDGQGLNTEAFF
TGTGCCAGTAGTGACGGACAGGGCTTGAACACTGAAGCTTTCTTT
>TRBJ2-7|.|many|TRBV18
CASSPPGSYEQYF
TGTGCCAGCTCACCCCCGGGTTCCTACGAGCAGTACTTC
>TRBJ1-1|.|.|TRBV7-9
CASSGTSPEAFF
TGTGCCAGCAGCGGGACTTCGCCTGAAGCTTTCTTT
>TRBJ2-1|TRBD2|.|TRBV19
CASSQSGRANEQFF
TGTGCCAGTAGTCAAAGCGGGAGGGCCAATGAGCAGTTCTTC
>TRBJ1-1|.|.|TRBV7-9
CASSFDMNTEAFF
TGTGCCAGCAGCTTCGACATGAACACTGAAGCTTTCTTT
>TRBJ1-2|.|.|TRBV5-1
CASSPGGANNYGYTF
TGCGCCAGCAGCCCTGGGGGGGCCAATAACTATGGCTACACCTTC
>TRBJ2-1|TRBD2|.|TRBV2
CASSRTSGGLSYSYNEQFF
TGTGCCAGCAGTCGTACTAGCGGGGGTCTTTCGTACTCCTACAATGAGCAGTTCTTC
>TRBJ2-6|.|.|TRBV7-6
CASSSGAGANVLTF
TGTGCCAGCAGCTCTGGAGCTGGGGCCAACGTCCTGACTTTC
>TRBJ2-3|TRBD2|once|TRBV7-9
CASSLPTSGLTDTQYF
TGTGCCAGCAGCCTTCCGACTAGCGGACTGACAGATACGCAGTATTTT
>TRBJ2-1|.|.|TRBV11-2
CASSLDSGYRDDPFSGEQFF
TGTGCCAGCAGCTTAGATAGTGGTTACAGGGATGACCCCTTTTCCGGTGAGCAGTTCTTC
>TRBJ1-2|TRBD1|.|TRBV2
CASSEWDRGLNTF
TGTGCCAGCAGTGAGTGGGACAGGGGTTTGAACACCTTC
>TRBJ1-1|.|.|TRBV19
CASSMVQDTEAFF
TGTGCCAGTAGTATGGTACAGGACACTGAAGCTTTCTTT
>TRBJ1-1|.|.|TRBV5-5
CASSDFRERAERAFF
TGTGCCAGCAGCGACTTCCGTGAGAGGGCCGAACGGGCTTTCTTT
>TRBJ2-3|TRBD1|.|TRBV5-6
CASSRLVGGGLDTQYF
TGTGCCAGCAGCCGTTTAGTAGGGGGCGGTTTAGATACGCAGTATTTT
>TRBJ1-5|.|.|TRBV5-8
CASSSMKGGRAQHF
TGTGCCAGCAGCTCGATGAAAGGCGGGCGGGCCCAGCATTTT
>TRBJ2-2|.|once|TRBV5-1
CASSLVGPNTGELFF
TGCGCCAGCAGCTTGGTTGGGCCGAACACCGGGGAGCTGTTTTTT